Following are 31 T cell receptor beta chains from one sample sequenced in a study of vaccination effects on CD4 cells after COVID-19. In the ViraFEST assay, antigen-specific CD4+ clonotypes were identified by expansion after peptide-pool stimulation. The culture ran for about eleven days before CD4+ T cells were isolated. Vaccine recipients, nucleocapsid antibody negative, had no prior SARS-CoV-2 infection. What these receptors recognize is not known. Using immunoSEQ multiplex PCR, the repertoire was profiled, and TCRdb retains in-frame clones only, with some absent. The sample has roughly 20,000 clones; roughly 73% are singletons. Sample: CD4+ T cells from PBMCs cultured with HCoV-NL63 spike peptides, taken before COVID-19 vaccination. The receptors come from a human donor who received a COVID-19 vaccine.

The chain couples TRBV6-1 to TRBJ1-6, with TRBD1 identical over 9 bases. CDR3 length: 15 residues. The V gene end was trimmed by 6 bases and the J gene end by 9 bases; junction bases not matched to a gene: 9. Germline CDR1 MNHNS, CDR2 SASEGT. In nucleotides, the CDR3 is TGTGCCAGCAGCAATCCGGGACAGGGCTCTTCACCCCTCCACTTT. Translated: CASSNPGQGSSPLHF.

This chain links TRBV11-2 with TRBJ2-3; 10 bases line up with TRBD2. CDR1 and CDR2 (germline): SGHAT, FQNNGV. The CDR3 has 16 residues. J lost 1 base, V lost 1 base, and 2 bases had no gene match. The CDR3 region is CASSLGTSGRTDTQYF. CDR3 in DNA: TGTGCCAGCAGCTTAGGGACTAGCGGACGCACAGATACGCAGTATTTT.

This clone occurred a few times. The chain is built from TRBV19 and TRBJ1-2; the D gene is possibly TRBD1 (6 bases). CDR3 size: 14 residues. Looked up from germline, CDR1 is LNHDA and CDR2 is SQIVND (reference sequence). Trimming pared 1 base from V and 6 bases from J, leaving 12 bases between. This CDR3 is CASSIGQGTHGYTF. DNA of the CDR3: TGTGCCAGTAGTATAGGCCAGGGGACCCATGGCTACACCTTC.

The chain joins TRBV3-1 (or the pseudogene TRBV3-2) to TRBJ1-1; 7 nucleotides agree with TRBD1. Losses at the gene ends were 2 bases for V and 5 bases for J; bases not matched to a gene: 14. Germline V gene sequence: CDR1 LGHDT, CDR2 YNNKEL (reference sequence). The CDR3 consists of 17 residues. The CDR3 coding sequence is TGTGCCAGCAGCCAATCCCGGAACTTGGGCAGGGGGACTGAAGCTTTCTTT. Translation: CASSQSRNLGRGTEAFF.

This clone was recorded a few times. CDR3 sequence: CASSPGLGYGYTF. The CDR3 nucleotides read TGTGCCAGCAGCCCCGGATTAGGCTATGGCTACACCTTC. V usage is TRBV5-6 and J usage is TRBJ1-2, with D unresolved. The CDR3 length is 13 residues. Per germline, CDR1 SGHDT and CDR2 YYEEEE. V was cut by 4 bases and J by 4 bases, with 11 bases left in between.

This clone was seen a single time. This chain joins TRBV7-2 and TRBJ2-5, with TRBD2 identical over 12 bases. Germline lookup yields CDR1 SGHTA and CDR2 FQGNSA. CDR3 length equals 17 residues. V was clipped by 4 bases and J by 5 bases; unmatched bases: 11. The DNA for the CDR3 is TGTGCCAGCAGCTCAAAGACTAGCGGGGGAGCGTGGGAGACCCAGTACTTC. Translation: CASSSKTSGGAWETQYF.

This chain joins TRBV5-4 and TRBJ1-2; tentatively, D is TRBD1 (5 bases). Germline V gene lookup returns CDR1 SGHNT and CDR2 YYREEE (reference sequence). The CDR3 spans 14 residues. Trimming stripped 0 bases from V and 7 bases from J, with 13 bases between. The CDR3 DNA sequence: TGTGCCAGCAGCTTGGTGGGGCGCTCTGGTGGCTACACCTTC. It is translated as CASSLVGRSGGYTF.

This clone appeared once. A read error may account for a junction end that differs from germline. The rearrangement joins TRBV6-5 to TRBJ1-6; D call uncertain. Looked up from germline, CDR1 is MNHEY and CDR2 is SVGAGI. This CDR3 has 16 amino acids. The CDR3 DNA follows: TGTACCAGCAGTTACTCGAAGTCTCAGCCTAATTCACCCCTCCACTTT. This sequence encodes CTSSYSKSQPNSPLHF.

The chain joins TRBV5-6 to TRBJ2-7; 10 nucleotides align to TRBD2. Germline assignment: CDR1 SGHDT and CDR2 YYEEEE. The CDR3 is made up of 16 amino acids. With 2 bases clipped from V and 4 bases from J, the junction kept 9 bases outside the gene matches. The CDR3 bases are TGTGCCAGCAGCTTAGACCTGCGAGCGGGAGGGTACGAGCAGTACTTC. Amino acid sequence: CASSLDLRAGGYEQYF.

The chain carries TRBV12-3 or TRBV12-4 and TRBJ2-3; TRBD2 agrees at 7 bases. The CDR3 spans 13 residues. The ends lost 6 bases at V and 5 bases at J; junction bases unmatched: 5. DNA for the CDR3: TGTGCCAGCAGCCTGGGGGGGGAAGATACGCAGTATTTT. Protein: CASSLGGEDTQYF.

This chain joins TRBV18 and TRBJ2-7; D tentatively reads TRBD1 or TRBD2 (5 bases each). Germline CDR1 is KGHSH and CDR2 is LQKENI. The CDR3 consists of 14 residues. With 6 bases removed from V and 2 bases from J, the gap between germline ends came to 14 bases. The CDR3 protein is CASSPSGQTYEQYF. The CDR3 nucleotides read TGTGCCAGCTCTCCCTCGGGGCAGACCTACGAGCAGTACTTC.

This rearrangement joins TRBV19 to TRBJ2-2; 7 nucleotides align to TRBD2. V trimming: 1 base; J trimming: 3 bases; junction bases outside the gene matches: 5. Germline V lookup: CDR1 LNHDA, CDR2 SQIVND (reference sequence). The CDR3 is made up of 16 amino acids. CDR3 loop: CASSIGGAGHTGELFF. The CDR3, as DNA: TGTGCCAGTAGTATAGGGGGAGCGGGACACACCGGGGAGCTGTTTTTT.

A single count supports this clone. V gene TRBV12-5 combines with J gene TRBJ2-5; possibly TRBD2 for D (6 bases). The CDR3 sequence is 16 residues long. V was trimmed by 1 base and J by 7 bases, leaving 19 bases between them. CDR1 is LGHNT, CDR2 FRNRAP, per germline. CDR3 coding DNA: TGTGCTAGTGGTTTGGGAGACAGTGCCCTCGGGGGGACCCAGTACTTC. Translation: CASGLGDSALGGTQYF. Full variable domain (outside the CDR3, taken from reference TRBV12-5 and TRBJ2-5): DARVTQTPRHKVTEMGQEVTMRCQPILGHNTVFWYRQTMMQGLELLAYFRNRAPLDDSGMPKDRFSAEMPDATLATLKIQPSEPRDSAVYFCASGLGDSALGGTQYFGPGTRLLVL.

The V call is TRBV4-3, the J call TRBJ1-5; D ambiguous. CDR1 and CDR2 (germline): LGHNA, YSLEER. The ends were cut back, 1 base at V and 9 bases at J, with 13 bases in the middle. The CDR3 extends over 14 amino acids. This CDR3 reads CASSQGALVGPQHF. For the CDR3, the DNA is TGCGCCAGCAGCCAAGGGGCCTTGGTTGGGCCCCAGCATTTT.

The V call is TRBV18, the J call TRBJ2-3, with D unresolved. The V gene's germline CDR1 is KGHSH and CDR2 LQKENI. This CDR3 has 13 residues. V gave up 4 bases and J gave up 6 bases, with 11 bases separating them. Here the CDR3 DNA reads TGTGCCAGCTCACGGCGAGGAGAGGATACGCAGTATTTT. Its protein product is CASSRRGEDTQYF.

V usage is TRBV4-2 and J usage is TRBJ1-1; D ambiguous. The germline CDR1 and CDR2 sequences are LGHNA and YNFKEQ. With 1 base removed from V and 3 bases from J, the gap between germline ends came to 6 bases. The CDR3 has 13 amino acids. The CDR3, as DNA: TGTGCCAGCAGCCAAGTTAAGGACACTGAAGCTTTCTTT. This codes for CASSQVKDTEAFF.

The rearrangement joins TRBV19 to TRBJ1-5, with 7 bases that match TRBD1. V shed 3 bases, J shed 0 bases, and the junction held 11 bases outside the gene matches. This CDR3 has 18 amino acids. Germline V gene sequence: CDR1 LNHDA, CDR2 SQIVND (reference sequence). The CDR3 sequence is CASSISRGRGDSNQPQHF. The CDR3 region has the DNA TGTGCCAGTAGTATCAGTCGGGGCAGGGGGGATAGCAATCAGCCCCAGCATTTT.

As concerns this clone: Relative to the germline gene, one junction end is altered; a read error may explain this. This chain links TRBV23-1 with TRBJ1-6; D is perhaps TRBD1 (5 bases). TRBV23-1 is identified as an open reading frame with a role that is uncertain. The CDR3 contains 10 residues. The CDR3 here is CASGGEGLGF. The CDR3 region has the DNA TGCGCCAGCGGGGGGGAGGGGCTGGGGTTT.

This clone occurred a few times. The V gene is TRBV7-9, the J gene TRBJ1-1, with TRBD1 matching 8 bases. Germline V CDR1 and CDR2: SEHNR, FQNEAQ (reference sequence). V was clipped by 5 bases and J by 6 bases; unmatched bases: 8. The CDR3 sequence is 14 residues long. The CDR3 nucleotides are TGTGCCAGCAGCCCCTTCGGACAGGGCGCTGAAGCTTTCTTT. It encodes CASSPFGQGAEAFF. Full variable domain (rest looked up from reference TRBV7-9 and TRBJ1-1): DTGVSQNPRHKITKRGQNVTFRCDPISEHNRLYWYRQTLGQGPEFLTYFQNEAQLEKSRLLSDRFSAERPKGSFSTLEIQRTEQGDSAMYLCASSPFGQGAEAFFGQGTRLTVV.

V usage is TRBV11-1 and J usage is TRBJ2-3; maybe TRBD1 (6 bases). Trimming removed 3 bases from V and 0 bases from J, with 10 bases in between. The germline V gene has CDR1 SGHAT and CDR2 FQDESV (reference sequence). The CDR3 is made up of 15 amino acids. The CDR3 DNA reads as TGTGCCAGCAGCTTGGACAGTACTAGCACAGATACGCAGTATTTT. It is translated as CASSLDSTSTDTQYF.

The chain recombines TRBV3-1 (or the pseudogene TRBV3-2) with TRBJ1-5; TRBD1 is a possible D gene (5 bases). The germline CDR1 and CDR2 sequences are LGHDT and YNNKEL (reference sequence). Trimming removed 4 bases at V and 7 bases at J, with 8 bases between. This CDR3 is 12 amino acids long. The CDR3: CASSLQGQPQHF. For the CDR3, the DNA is TGTGCCAGCAGCCTTCAGGGCCAGCCCCAGCATTTT.

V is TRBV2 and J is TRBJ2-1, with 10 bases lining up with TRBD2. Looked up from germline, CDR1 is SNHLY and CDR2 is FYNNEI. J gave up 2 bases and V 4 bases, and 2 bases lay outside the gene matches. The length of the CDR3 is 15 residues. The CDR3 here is CASSGTSGTYNEQFF. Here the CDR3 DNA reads TGTGCCAGCAGTGGGACTAGCGGTACCTACAATGAGCAGTTCTTC.

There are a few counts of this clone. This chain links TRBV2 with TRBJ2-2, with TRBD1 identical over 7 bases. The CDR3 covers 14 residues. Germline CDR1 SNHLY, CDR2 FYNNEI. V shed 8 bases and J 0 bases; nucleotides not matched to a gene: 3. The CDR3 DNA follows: TGTGCCAGCGGCGGACAGGCGAACACCGGGGAGCTGTTTTTT. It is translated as CASGGQANTGELFF.

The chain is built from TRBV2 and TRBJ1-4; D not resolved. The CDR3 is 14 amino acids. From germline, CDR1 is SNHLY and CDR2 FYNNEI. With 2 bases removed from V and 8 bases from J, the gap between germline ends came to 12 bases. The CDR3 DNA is TGTGCCAGCAGTGAAAAGTGGGTTAGAGAAAAACTGTTTTTT. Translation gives CASSEKWVREKLFF. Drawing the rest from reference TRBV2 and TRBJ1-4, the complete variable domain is EPEVTQTPSHQVTQMGQEVILRCVPISNHLYFYWYRQILGQKVEFLVSFYNNEISEKSEIFDDQFSVERPDGSNFTLKIRSTKLEDSAMYFCASSEKWVREKLFFGSGTQLSVL.

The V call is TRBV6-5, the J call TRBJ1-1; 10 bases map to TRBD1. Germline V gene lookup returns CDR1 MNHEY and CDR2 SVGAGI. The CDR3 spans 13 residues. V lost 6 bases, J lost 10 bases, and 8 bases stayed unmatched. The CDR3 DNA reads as TGTGCCAGCAGCGACAGGGGGCGGGCGGCAGCTTTCTTT. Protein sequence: CASSDRGRAAAFF.

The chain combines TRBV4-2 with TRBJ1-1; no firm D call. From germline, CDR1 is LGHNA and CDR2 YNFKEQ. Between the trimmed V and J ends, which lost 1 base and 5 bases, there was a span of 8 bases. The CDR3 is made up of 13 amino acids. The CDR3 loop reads CASSQGPVTEAFF. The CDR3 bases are TGTGCCAGCAGCCAAGGACCCGTAACTGAAGCTTTCTTT.

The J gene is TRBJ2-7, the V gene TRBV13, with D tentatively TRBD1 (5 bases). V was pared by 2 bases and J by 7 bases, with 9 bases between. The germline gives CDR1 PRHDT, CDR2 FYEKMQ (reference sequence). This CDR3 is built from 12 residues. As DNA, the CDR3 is TGTGCCAGCAGCTTATCACCAGGGGAGCAGTACTTC. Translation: CASSLSPGEQYF.

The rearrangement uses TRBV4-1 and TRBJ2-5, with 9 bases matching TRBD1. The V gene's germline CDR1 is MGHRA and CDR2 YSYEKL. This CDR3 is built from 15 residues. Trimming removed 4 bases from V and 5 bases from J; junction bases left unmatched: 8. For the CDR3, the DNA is TGCGCCAGCAGCCGAAGGGACAGGGTGGGGGAGACCCAGTACTTC. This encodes CASSRRDRVGETQYF.

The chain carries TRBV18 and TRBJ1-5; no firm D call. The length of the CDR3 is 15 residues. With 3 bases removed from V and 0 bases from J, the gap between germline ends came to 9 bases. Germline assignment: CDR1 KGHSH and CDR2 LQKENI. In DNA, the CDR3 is TGTGCCAGCTCACCGGGAAGGGATAGCAATCAGCCCCAGCATTTT. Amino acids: CASSPGRDSNQPQHF. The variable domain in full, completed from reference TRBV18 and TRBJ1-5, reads NAGVMQNPRHLVRRRGQEARLRCSPMKGHSHVYWYRQLPEEGLKFMVYLQKENIIDESGMPKERFSAEFPKEGPSILRIQQVVRGDSAAYFCASSPGRDSNQPQHFGDGTRLSIL.

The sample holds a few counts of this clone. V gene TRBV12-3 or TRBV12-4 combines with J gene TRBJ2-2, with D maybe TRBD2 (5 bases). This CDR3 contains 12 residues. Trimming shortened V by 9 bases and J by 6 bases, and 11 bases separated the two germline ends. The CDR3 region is CASRDGPGELFF. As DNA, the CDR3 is TGTGCCAGTCGGGATGGTCCCGGGGAGCTGTTTTTT.

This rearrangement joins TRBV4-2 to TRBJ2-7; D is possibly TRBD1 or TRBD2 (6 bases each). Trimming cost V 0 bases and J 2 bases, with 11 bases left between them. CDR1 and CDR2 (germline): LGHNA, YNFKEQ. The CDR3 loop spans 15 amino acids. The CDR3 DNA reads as TGTGCCAGCAGCCAAGAGCCGGGGGCCGCCTACGAGCAGTACTTC. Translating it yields CASSQEPGAAYEQYF.